Listed here are 10 T cell receptor beta chains from one sample, sequenced in a study of identical twins. TCRdb independently ran MiXCR on the 5' RACE reads; one entry per CDR3 protein. Of about 340,000 distinct CDR3 sequences in the sample, around an eighth were seen once. This sample also appeared in a second study, on yellow fever vaccine responses in identical twins.

Sequenced sample: CD8+ T cells sorted from blood. Every receptor here comes from a woman between 18 and 30 years old in good health.

This clonotype was recorded at least ten times. V gene TRBV4-1 combines with J gene TRBJ2-4, with D perhaps TRBD1 (5 bases). Trimming cost V 3 bases and J 1 base, with 10 bases left between them. From germline, CDR1 is MGHRA and CDR2 YSYEKL. The CDR3 is 15 amino acids. The CDR3 region is CASSHQSGAKNIQYF. The CDR3 DNA sequence: TGCGCCAGCAGCCACCAATCAGGGGCCAAAAACATTCAGTACTTC.

This clonotype was seen only a few times. The V call is TRBV15, the J call TRBJ1-2; a possible D gene is TRBD1 (5 bases). This CDR3 is 13 amino acids long. Between the trimmed V and J ends, which lost 0 bases and 6 bases, there was a span of 8 bases. CDR1 LNHNV and CDR2 YYDKDF come from the germline V gene (reference sequence). The CDR3 here is CATSRDTGDGYTF. The CDR3 nucleotides read TGTGCCACCAGCAGAGACACAGGCGATGGCTACACCTTC.

This clonotype has at least ten counts. The J gene is TRBJ1-3, the V gene TRBV12-3 or TRBV12-4; D gene ambiguous. The V and J ends lost 6 bases and 2 bases respectively, with 2 bases between them. This CDR3 contains 11 residues. The CDR3 DNA reads as TGTGCCAGCAGGGCTGGAAACACCATATATTTT. It is translated as CASRAGNTIYF.

There are a few counts of this clonotype. This chain uses TRBV11-2 with TRBJ2-5; D is tentatively TRBD1 or TRBD2 (6 bases each). The germline V and J ends were trimmed by 5 bases and 0 bases, with 13 bases remaining between them. This CDR3 has 15 amino acids. Germline V gene data show CDR1 as SGHAT and CDR2 as FQNNGV. CDR3 nucleotide sequence: TGTGCCAGCAGCCTTTGGGGGGCGTACCAAGAGACCCAGTACTTC. This gives the protein CASSLWGAYQETQYF.

This clonotype was picked up a small number of times. The chain joins TRBV7-8 to TRBJ2-3; no firm D call. V was pared by 2 bases and J by 4 bases, with 7 bases between. CDR1 and CDR2 from the germline V gene are SGHVS and FQNEAQ. This CDR3 has 13 amino acids. The CDR3 DNA reads as TGTGCCAGCAGCTTATACGTAGCAGATACGCAGTATTTT. Translating it yields CASSLYVADTQYF. Full variable domain (outside the CDR3, taken from reference TRBV7-8 and TRBJ2-3): GAGVSQSPRYKVAKRGQDVALRCDPISGHVSLFWYQQALGQGPEFLTYFQNEAQLDKSGLPSDRFFAERPEGSVSTLKIQRTQQEDSAVYLCASSLYVADTQYFGPGTRLTVL.

The chain couples TRBV3-1 to TRBJ2-1; D gene uncertain. V lost 0 bases and J 5 bases, leaving 20 bases between the germline ends. The CDR3 has 18 residues. CDR1 is LGHDT, CDR2 YNNKEL, per germline (reference sequence). Here the CDR3 DNA reads TGTGCCAGCAGCCAAGATGCGTTTATTGAGTACGGAGACAATGAGCAGTTCTTC. Translated, it gives CASSQDAFIEYGDNEQFF.

V usage is TRBV25-1 and J usage is TRBJ2-7; perhaps TRBD1 as D (5 bases). Trimming shortened V by 3 bases and J by 2 bases, and 11 bases separated the two germline ends. Per the germline V gene, CDR1 is MGHDK and CDR2 is SYGVNS. CDR3 length equals 14 residues. CDR3: CASSDSGFPYEQYV. Written as DNA, the CDR3 is TGTGCCAGCAGTGACTCAGGGTTCCCCTACGAGCAGTACGTC.

This chain connects TRBV3-1 to TRBJ2-2; 12 bases match TRBD2. V shed 4 bases and J 4 bases; nucleotides not matched to a gene: 4. The CDR3 contains 16 residues. The germline V gene has CDR1 LGHDT and CDR2 YNNKEL (reference sequence). DNA of the CDR3: TGTGCCAGCAGCCGGCCGACTAGCGGGAGCACCGGGGAGCTGTTTTTT. Its translation is CASSRPTSGSTGELFF. Looking up the rest from reference TRBV3-1 and TRBJ2-2 gives the full variable domain: DTAVSQTPKYLVTQMGNDKSIKCEQNLGHDTMYWYKQDSKKFLKIMFSYNNKELIINETVPNRFSPKSPDKAHLNLHINSLELGDSAVYFCASSRPTSGSTGELFFGEGSRLTVL.

This clonotype occurred a few times. The V call is TRBV27, the J call TRBJ1-6; 7 positions agree with TRBD1. The germline gives CDR1 MNHEY, CDR2 SMNVEV (reference sequence). There are 14 residues in the CDR3. V gave up 6 bases and J gave up 6 bases; unmatched junction bases: 5. The CDR3 region is CASRGDRANSPLHF. Here the CDR3 DNA reads TGTGCCAGCAGGGGAGACAGGGCTAATTCACCCCTCCACTTT.

This chain links TRBV6-4 with TRBJ2-3, with a possible D match to TRBD1 (5 bases). The CDR3 consists of 13 residues. Germline V gene lookup returns CDR1 MRHNA and CDR2 SNTAGT. Trimming took off 10 bases at V and 1 base at J, with 12 bases between the two ends. The CDR3 nucleotides are TGTGCCACCGGAGAAGGGGGCACAGATACGCAGTATTTT. This codes for CATGEGGTDTQYF.